A single sample gave rise to the 13 T cell receptor beta chains below, sequenced in a study of blood T cells in healthy people across ages. The use of a sample-barcoded 5' primer and a J-beta primer mix characterized a second PCR of about 7 to 12 cycles. TCRdb itself ran the 5' RACE reads through MiXCR, one entry per CDR3 protein. Among over 600,000 distinct CDR3 sequences, about 21% were seen once, and the ten largest hold under 4%. Source material: blood. Receptor source: a man between 65 and 85 years old in good health.

The J gene is TRBJ2-7, the V gene TRBV5-1; 7 positions agree with TRBD1. V shed 4 bases, J shed 5 bases, and the junction held 9 bases outside the gene matches. CDR1 is SGHRS and CDR2 is YFSETQ in the germline V gene. There are 14 residues in the CDR3. CDR3 residues: CASSPTGSGDEQYF. The CDR3 bases are TGCGCCAGCAGCCCGACAGGGAGTGGCGACGAGCAGTACTTC.

The genes are TRBV6-2 or TRBV6-3 and TRBJ2-7; D uncertain. This CDR3 has 14 amino acids. V was trimmed by 7 bases and J by 1 base, leaving 14 bases between them. Germline values: CDR1 MNHEY, CDR2 SVGEGT. Here the CDR3 reads CASKLDGGSYEQYF. In nucleotides, the CDR3 is TGTGCCAGCAAGCTGGACGGCGGTTCCTACGAGCAGTACTTC.

This chain's CDR3 is CAISGPGGETAYEQYF. The CDR3 DNA is TGTGCCATCAGTGGTCCGGGCGGGGAAACTGCCTACGAGCAGTACTTC. The chain links TRBV10-3 to TRBJ2-7, with D possibly being TRBD2 (6 bases). CDR1 and CDR2 from the germline V gene are ENHRY and SYGVKD. The V gene lost 4 bases and the J gene lost 2 bases, with 18 bases spanning the gap. The CDR3 has 16 amino acids.

This clonotype was picked up a small number of times. The V and J genes are TRBV2 and TRBJ1-1, with D unresolved. From germline, CDR1 is SNHLY and CDR2 FYNNEI. The length of the CDR3 is 12 residues. Trimming removed 6 bases at V and 4 bases at J, with 9 bases between. The CDR3 protein is CASREGATEAFF. CDR3 DNA: TGTGCCAGCAGGGAGGGAGCCACTGAAGCTTTCTTT.

The chain is built from TRBV20-1 and TRBJ2-7, with a tentative D call TRBD2 (7 bases). Trimming cost V 1 base and J 4 bases, with 14 bases left between them. Germline V CDR1 and CDR2: DFQATT, SNEGSKA (reference sequence). The CDR3 length is 14 residues. CDR3 nucleotide sequence: TGCAGTGCTAGAGTGCCTGGGGGGGCTTACGAGCAGTACTTC. This codes for CSARVPGGAYEQYF.

This clonotype was detected only a few times. A junction boundary mismatches the germline segment, possibly from a read error. This sequence joins TRBV5-1 and TRBJ2-7; TRBD1 matches at 9 bases. The CDR3 has 14 residues. The germline gives CDR1 SGHRS, CDR2 YFSETQ. This chain's CDR3 is CANSSGQGSYEQYF. CDR3 coding DNA: TGCGCCAACAGCTCGGGACAGGGATCCTACGAGCAGTACTTC.

The V call is TRBV12-3 or TRBV12-4, the J call TRBJ1-2; TRBD1 might be the D (6 bases). CDR3 size: 14 residues. V shed 3 bases and J shed 6 bases, with 14 bases lying between them. CDR3 nucleotides: TGTGCCAGCAGTTTCCAGGGGAGCACGGATGGCTACACCTTC. Translation gives CASSFQGSTDGYTF.

The chain uses TRBV28 and TRBJ1-5, with D possibly matching TRBD1 (6 bases). This CDR3 is built from 15 residues. V lost 6 bases, J lost 0 bases, and 12 bases lay in between. CDR1 MDHEN and CDR2 SYDVKM come from the germline V gene. The CDR3 loop reads CASRPGDNSNQPQHF. CDR3 DNA: TGTGCCAGCAGACCTGGGGACAATAGCAATCAGCCCCAGCATTTT.

This clonotype was seen repeatedly, ten times or more. J is TRBJ2-7 and V is TRBV6-5, with 12 bases lining up with TRBD1. Losses at the gene ends were 5 bases for V and 4 bases for J; bases not matched to a gene: 9. CDR3 length equals 16 residues. The germline V gene encodes CDR1 MNHEY and CDR2 SVGAGI. In DNA form, the CDR3 reads TGTGCCAGCAGTGCCTCCGGGACAGGGGGCCCATACGAGCAGTACTTC. Its protein product is CASSASGTGGPYEQYF.

This clonotype showed up just a few times. J is TRBJ2-7 and V is TRBV28; a weak D match, TRBD2 (6 bases). Deletions cut 7 bases from V and 11 bases from J, with 18 bases between. Germline-derived CDR1 and CDR2 are MDHEN and SYDVKM. CDR3 size: 12 residues. The CDR3 coding sequence is TGTGCCAGCAAAGAGGTCGGGGGATTGAAGTACTTC. Protein: CASKEVGGLKYF.

A few counts support this clonotype. This chain connects TRBV6-5 to TRBJ1-6; D is ambiguous. Per the germline V gene, CDR1 is MNHEY and CDR2 is SVGAGI. The CDR3 is 17 amino acids. With 1 base removed from V and 9 bases from J, the gap between germline ends came to 19 bases. CDR3 sequence: CASSYYTGGRAGSPLHF. The CDR3 coding sequence is TGTGCCAGCAGTTACTATACGGGCGGTAGGGCGGGTTCACCCCTCCACTTT.

This clonotype occurred a few times. This chain joins TRBV12-3 or TRBV12-4 and TRBJ2-5; tentatively, D is TRBD2 (6 bases). The better agreement between TRBJ2-7 and the DNA end casts doubt on the J call. The CDR3 has 14 amino acids. CDR3 protein: CASTDSGGIREQYF. The CDR3 DNA reads TGTGCCAGCACTGACTCCGGGGGTATCCGCGAGCAGTACTTC.

The J gene is TRBJ2-6, the V gene TRBV5-1; tentatively, D is TRBD1 (6 bases). Germline V gene sequence: CDR1 SGHRS, CDR2 YFSETQ. V lost 3 bases and J lost 2, with 9 bases in between. The CDR3 totals 15 residues. For the CDR3, the DNA is TGCGCCAGCAGCTCCTCAGGGGCTGGGGCCAACGTCCTGACTTTC. It is translated as CASSSSGAGANVLTF. Full variable domain (remainder filled in from reference TRBV5-1 and TRBJ2-6): KAGVTQTPRYLIKTRGQQVTLSCSPISGHRSVSWYQQTPGQGLQFLFEYFSETQRNKGNFPGRFSGRQFSNSRSEMNVSTLELGDSALYLCASSSSGAGANVLTFGAGSRLTVL.